This TCR beta chain comes out of a study of T cell responses to AZD1222 COVID-19 vaccine. As for this clone: The antigen is not known.

CDR1 and CDR2 (germline): SEHNR, FQNEAQ (reference sequence). V shed 4 bases and J 2 bases; nucleotides not matched to a gene: 12. The CDR3 consists of 17 residues. Assay: immunoSEQ multiplex PCR; the TCRdb copy retains only in-frame clones and omits some. Here the sample spans tens of thousands of clones, about 85% being singletons. Study results and caveats: No repertoire was sampled before or during the peak T cell response, only after it. There were mostly white British donors and more females than males, and clonal diversity was possibly underestimated.

The J gene is TRBJ2-7, the V gene TRBV7-9; 9 bases are shared with TRBD2. Sequenced material: peripheral blood, taken 28 days after the second AZD1222 dose. The sequence derives from an adult who received the AZD1222 COVID-19 vaccine. CDR3: CASSSRPRAGGAYEQYF. As DNA, the CDR3 is TGTGCCAGCAGCTCACGGCCCAGAGCGGGGGGAGCCTACGAGCAGTACTTC.